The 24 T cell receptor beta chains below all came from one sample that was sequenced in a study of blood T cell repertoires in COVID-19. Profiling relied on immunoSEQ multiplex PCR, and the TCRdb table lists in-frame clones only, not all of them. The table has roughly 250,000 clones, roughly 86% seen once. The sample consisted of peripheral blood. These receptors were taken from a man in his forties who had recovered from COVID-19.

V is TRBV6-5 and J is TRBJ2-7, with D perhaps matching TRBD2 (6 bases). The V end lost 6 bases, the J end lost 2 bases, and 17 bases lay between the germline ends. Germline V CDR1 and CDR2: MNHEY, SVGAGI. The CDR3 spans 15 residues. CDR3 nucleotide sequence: TGTGCCAGCAGATTATTCCGGGACTCAACCTACGAGCAGTACTTC. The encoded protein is CASRLFRDSTYEQYF.

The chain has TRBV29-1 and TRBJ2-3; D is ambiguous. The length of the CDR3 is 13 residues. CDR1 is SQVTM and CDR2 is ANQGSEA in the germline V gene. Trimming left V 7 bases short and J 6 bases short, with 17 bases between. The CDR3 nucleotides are TGCAGCGCCGTGCGCTTGACTGGGGATACGCAGTATTTT. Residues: CSAVRLTGDTQYF.

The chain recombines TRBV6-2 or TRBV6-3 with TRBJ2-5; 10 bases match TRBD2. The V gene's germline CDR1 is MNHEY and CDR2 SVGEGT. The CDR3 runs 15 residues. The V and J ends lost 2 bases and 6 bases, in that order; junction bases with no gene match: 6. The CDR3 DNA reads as TGTGCCAGCAGTTACGGGGGACTAGCGTCGCAGACCCAGTACTTC. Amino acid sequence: CASSYGGLASQTQYF.

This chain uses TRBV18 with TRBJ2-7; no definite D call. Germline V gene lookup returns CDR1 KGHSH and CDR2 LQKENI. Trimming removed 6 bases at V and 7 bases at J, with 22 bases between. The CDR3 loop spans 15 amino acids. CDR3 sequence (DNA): TGTGCCAGCTCCCAGGTATTGGTCAGATCTGTGGAGCAGTACTTC. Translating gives CASSQVLVRSVEQYF.

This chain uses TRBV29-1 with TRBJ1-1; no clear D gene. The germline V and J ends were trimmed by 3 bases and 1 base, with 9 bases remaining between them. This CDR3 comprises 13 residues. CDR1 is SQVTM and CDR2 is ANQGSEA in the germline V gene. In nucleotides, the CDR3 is TGCAGCGTTGACCCGGGAGGGAACACTGAAGCTTTCTTT. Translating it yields CSVDPGGNTEAFF.

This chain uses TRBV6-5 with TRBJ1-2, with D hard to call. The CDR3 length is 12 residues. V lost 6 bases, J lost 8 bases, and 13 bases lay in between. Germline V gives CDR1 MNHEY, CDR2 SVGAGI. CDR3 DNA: TGTGCCAGCAGGGCAGGTCAGACCGGCTACACCTTC. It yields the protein CASRAGQTGYTF.

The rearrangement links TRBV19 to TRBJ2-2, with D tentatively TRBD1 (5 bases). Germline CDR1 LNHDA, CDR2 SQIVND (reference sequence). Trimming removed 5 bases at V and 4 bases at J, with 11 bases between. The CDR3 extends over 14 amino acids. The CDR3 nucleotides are TGTGCCAGTAGTTTCCGACAGAGCACCGGGGAGCTGTTTTTT. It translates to CASSFRQSTGELFF. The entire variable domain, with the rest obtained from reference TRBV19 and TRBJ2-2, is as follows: DGGITQSPKYLFRKEGQNVTLSCEQNLNHDAMYWYRQDPGQGLRLIYYSQIVNDFQKGDIAEGYSVSREKKESFPLTVTSAQKNPTAFYLCASSFRQSTGELFFGEGSRLTVL.

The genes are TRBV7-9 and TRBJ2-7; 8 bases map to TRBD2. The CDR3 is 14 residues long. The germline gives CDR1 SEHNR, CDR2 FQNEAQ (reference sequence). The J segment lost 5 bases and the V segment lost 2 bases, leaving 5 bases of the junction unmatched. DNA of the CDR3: TGTGCCAGCAGCTTAAATAGCGGGGCAGACGAGCAGTACTTC. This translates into CASSLNSGADEQYF. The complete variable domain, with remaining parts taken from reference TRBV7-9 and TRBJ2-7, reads DTGVSQNPRHKITKRGQNVTFRCDPISEHNRLYWYRQTLGQGPEFLTYFQNEAQLEKSRLLSDRFSAERPKGSFSTLEIQRTEQGDSAMYLCASSLNSGADEQYFGPGTRLTVT.

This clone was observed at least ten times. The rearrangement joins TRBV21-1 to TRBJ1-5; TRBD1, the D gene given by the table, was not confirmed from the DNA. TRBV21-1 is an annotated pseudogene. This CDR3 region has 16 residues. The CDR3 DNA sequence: TGTGCCAGCAGCCTAACAGAGATAAATAGCAATCAGCCCCAGCATTTT. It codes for CASSLTEINSNQPQHF.

CDR3 sequence: CASSNRGVNEQFF. CDR3 sequence (DNA): TGTGCCAGCAGTAACAGGGGCGTCAATGAGCAGTTCTTC. The rearrangement joins TRBV12-3 or TRBV12-4 to TRBJ2-1, with 7 bases identical to TRBD1. Trimming at V came to 5 bases and at J to 6 bases, leaving 4 bases not matched to a gene. The CDR3 covers 13 residues.

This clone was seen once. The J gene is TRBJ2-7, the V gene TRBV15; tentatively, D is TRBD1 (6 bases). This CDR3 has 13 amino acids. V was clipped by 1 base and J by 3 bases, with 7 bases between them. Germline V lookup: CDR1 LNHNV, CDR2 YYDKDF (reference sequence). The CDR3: CATSRAGVYEQYF. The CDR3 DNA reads TGTGCCACCAGCAGAGCAGGGGTCTACGAGCAGTACTTC.

The CDR3 loop reads CAISELSRGFGNTIYF. The DNA of the CDR3 is TGTGCCATCAGTGAGCTGTCTAGGGGTTTTGGAAACACCATATATTTT. The gene calls are TRBV10-3 and TRBJ1-3, with D tentatively TRBD1 (5 bases). Trimming removed 2 bases at V and 3 bases at J, with 14 bases between. Germline-derived CDR1 and CDR2 are ENHRY and SYGVKD. The CDR3 extends over 16 amino acids.

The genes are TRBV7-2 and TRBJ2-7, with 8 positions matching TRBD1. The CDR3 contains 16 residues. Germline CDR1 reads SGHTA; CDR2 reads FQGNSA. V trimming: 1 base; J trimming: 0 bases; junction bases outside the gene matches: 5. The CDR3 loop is CASSLVGTGSSYEQYF. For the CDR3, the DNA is TGTGCCAGCAGCTTAGTAGGGACAGGAAGCTCCTACGAGCAGTACTTC.

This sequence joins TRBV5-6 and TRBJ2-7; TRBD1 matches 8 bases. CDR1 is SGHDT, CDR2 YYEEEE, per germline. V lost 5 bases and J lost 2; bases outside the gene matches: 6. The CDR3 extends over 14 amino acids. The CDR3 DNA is TGTGCCAGCAGGCGGACAGGGTTTACCTACGAGCAGTACTTC. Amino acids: CASRRTGFTYEQYF.

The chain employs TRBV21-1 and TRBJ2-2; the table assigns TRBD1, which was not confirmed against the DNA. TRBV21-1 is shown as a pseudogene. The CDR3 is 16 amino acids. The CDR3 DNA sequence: TGTGCCAGCAGCAAAGCGCGGACACAGAACACCGGGGAGCTGTTTTTT. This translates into CASSKARTQNTGELFF.

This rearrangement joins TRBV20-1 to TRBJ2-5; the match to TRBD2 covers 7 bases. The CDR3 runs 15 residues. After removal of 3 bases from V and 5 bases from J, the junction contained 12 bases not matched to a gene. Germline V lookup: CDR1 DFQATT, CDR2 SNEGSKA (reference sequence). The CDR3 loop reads CSASPGLVITETQYF. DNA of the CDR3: TGCAGTGCTAGTCCTGGACTAGTAATCACGGAGACCCAGTACTTC.

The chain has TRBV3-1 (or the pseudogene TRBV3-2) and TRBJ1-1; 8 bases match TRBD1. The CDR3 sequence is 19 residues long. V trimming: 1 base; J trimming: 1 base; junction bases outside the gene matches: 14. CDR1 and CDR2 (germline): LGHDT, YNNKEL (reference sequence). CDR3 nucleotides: TGTGCCAGCAGCCAAGCCTGCGCAGGGGGCGTGGGGGCGAACACTGAAGCTTTCTTT. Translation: CASSQACAGGVGANTEAFF.

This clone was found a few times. DNA for the CDR3: TGTGCCAGCAGTGGTGGGGACAGGGGTTACAATGAGCAGTTCTTC. Translated: CASSGGDRGYNEQFF. The rearrangement uses TRBV27 and TRBJ2-1, with 10 bases that match TRBD1. This CDR3 is 15 amino acids long. Germline values: CDR1 MNHEY, CDR2 SMNVEV (reference sequence). With 5 bases clipped from V and 4 bases from J, the junction kept 5 bases outside the gene matches.

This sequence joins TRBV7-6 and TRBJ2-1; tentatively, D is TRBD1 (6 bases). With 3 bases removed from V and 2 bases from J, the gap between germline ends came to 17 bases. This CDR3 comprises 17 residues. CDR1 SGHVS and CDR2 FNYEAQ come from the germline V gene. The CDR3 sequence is CASSFGTMGAPYNEQFF. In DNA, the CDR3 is TGTGCCAGCAGCTTCGGTACCATGGGGGCCCCCTACAATGAGCAGTTCTTC.

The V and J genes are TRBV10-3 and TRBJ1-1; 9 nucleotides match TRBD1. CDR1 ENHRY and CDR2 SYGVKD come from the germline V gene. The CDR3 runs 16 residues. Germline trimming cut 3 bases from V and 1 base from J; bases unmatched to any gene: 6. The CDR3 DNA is TGTGCCATCAGTGACCTGGGACAGGGTAAGAACACTGAAGCTTTCTTT. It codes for CAISDLGQGKNTEAFF.

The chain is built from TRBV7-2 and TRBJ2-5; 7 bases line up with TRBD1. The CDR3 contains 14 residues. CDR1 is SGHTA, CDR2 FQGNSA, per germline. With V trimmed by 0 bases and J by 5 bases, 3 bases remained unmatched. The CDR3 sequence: CASSLAGGRETQYF. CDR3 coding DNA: TGTGCCAGCAGCTTAGCAGGGGGCCGGGAGACCCAGTACTTC.

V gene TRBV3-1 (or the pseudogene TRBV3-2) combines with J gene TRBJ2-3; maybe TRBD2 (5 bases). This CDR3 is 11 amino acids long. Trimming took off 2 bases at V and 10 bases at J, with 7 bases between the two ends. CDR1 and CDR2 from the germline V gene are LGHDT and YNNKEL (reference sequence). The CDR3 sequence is CASSQLASQYF. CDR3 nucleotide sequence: TGTGCCAGCAGCCAATTAGCGTCGCAGTATTTT.

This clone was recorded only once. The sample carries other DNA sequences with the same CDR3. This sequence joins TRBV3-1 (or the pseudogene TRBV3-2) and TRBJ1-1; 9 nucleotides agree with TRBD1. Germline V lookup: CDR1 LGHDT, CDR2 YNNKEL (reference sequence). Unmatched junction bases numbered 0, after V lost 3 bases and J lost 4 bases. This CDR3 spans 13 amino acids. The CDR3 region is CASSQGQGTEAFF. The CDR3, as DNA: TGTGCCAGCAGCCAGGGACAGGGCACTGAAGCTTTCTTT.

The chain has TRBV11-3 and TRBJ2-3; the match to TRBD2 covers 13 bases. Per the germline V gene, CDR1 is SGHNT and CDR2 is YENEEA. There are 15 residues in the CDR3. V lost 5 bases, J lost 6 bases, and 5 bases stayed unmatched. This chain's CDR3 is CASSTGTSGVDTQYF. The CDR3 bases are TGTGCCAGCAGCACCGGGACTAGCGGGGTCGATACGCAGTATTTT.